This T cell receptor (beta chain) comes out of a study of tumor-infiltrating lymphocytes in primary liver carcinoma. With respect to this clonotype: The junction does not match germline at one end; this may be a read error.

Blood RNA came from unsorted whole blood; germline DNA was also extracted. From around 500 ng of total RNA, TCR beta-specific cDNA was reverse-transcribed using a constant-region primer. Nested multiplex PCR, run for three rounds with slightly modified ARM-PCR, yielded TCR beta libraries. The first two PCR rounds used TRBV1-TRBV30 forward primers with a C-beta reverse primer, 10 to 11 cycles each. TCRdb fed the multiplex PCR reads into MiXCR, producing one record per CDR3 protein. The sample has about 330,000 distinct CDR3 sequences, almost 65% seen once; the top ten hold 5% to 6.5%. Per the germline V gene, CDR1 is SGHAT and CDR2 is FQNNGV. The CDR3 is made up of 15 amino acids.

The TCR was taken from a man aged 40-49 years with primary liver carcinoma and hepatitis B virus infection. Sequenced input: peripheral blood. The chain uses TRBV11-2 and TRBJ2-5, with 13 bases fitting TRBD2. The CDR3 protein is CANSLQLAGGETQYF. The CDR3, as DNA: TGTGCCAACAGCTTACAACTAGCGGGAGGGGAGACCCAGTATTTC.